The entry below gives a single TCR beta chain sequence along with its context. There are a few counts of this clonotype. Its antigen is not yet known. There are no base qualities to consult, and no much larger clone falls within one base. Instrument on record: Illumina HiSeq 1500. The public reads were quality trimmed at Q25 with fastp and then assembled into clones with MiXCR by TCRdb, keeping productive beta chains. Entries that share a CDR3 protein sequence are merged under the most common genes and DNA. The sample includes more than 400,000 distinct CDR3 sequences, with about a quarter observed a single time. The biggest ten clones account for less than 15% of the sample. The sample is drawn from a study of T cell repertoires in cytomegalovirus infection (dated by TCRdb to between 2019 and 2020). With regard to the full study: Because public TCR beta signatures pointed to carriage of CMV infection together with the matching HLA type, the HLA type of each donor mattered for the analysis. General conclusions and limits of the study: The ex vivo response was dominated by HLA-C-restricted CMV-specific TCR beta clonotypes, which also provided the single most frequent clonotype in two of eight donors. Cumulative frequency of public TCR beta family members discriminated carriers of CMV infection plus the relevant HLA type in this cohort and an independent roughly 350-donor cohort.

Deletion took 1 base off V and 11 bases off J, with a span of 23 bases between the germline ends. CDR1 and CDR2 are drawn from the germline V gene: MGHRA, YSYEKL. The CDR3 spans 16 residues, from the cysteine through the phenylalanine. The sequence is cut down to CDR3 DNA, 48 bases in frame from base 1. The TCR comes from a human donor in good health (CMV status not recorded). Some clones in this sample may be carry-over from other donors' samples. The chain employs TRBV4-1 and TRBJ1-1, with TRBD1 perhaps the D gene, on 6 matching bases. The specimen was PBMCs. The DNA sequence is TGCGCCAGCAGCCAAGTCAGGTCCAGGGGAAGTATGGCGGCTTTCTTT. Its translation is CASSQVRSRGSMAAFF.